The 14 T cell receptor beta chains listed next were all sequenced from one sample in a study of T cell responses to AZD1222 COVID-19 vaccine. Using immunoSEQ multiplex PCR, the repertoire was profiled, and TCRdb retains in-frame clones only, with some absent. The sample records about 130,000 clones, 80% to 90% being singletons. This specimen consisted of peripheral blood, obtained on day 0 of AZD1222 vaccination. These receptors all come from an adult in good health.

The rearrangement links TRBV10-2 to TRBJ1-6, with D unclear. Germline V gene sequence: CDR1 WSHSY, CDR2 SAAADI. The V gene lost 3 bases and the J gene lost 0 bases, with 9 bases spanning the gap. The CDR3 loop spans 16 amino acids. The CDR3 here is CASSERVGSYNSPLHF. CDR3 nucleotide sequence: TGCGCCAGCAGTGAAAGGGTGGGCTCCTATAATTCACCCCTCCACTTT.

CDR3 region: CASSPGQLTDTQYF. DNA for the CDR3: TGCGCCAGCAGCCCGGGACAGTTAACAGATACGCAGTATTTT. This rearrangement joins TRBV5-1 to TRBJ2-3, with TRBD1 matching 7 bases. CDR3 size: 14 residues. V shed 4 bases, J shed 3 bases, and the junction held 5 bases outside the gene matches. Germline V gene sequence: CDR1 SGHRS, CDR2 YFSETQ.

The V and J genes are TRBV28 and TRBJ2-5, with no clear D. Germline CDR1 and CDR2: MDHEN and SYDVKM. The CDR3 has 14 residues. V lost 5 bases, J lost 1 base, and 11 bases lay in between. The CDR3 nucleotides read TGTGCCAGCAGTCTCAATAATGCCCAAGAGACCCAGTACTTC. Its translation is CASSLNNAQETQYF.

The table lists this clone with many counts. The V call is TRBV6-4, the J call TRBJ2-2, with D perhaps TRBD1 (6 bases). The ends were cut back, 8 bases at V and 6 bases at J, with 16 bases in the middle. Germline CDR1 reads MRHNA; CDR2 reads SNTAGT. The CDR3 length is 14 residues. CDR3 region: CASGEIEGAGELFF. In nucleotides, the CDR3 is TGTGCCAGCGGGGAGATCGAGGGGGCCGGGGAGCTGTTTTTT.

The rearrangement uses TRBV9 and TRBJ2-3, with TRBD1 identical over 10 bases. The V gene's germline CDR1 is SGDLS and CDR2 YYNGEE. This CDR3 spans 16 amino acids. V was clipped by 4 bases and J by 5 bases; unmatched bases: 10. This chain's CDR3 is CASSSHPGQGRDTQYF. The DNA for the CDR3 is TGTGCCAGCAGCTCACACCCGGGACAGGGGAGAGATACGCAGTATTTT.

The rearrangement joins TRBV28 to TRBJ2-7; D uncertain. V was pared by 7 bases and J by 6 bases, with 19 bases between. The germline V gene has CDR1 MDHEN and CDR2 SYDVKM. The CDR3 is 14 residues long. CDR3 residues: CASNLGKDPFEQYF. For the CDR3, the DNA is TGTGCCAGCAACCTTGGCAAAGATCCTTTCGAGCAGTACTTC.

J is TRBJ1-4 and V is TRBV9, with D maybe TRBD1 (6 bases). This CDR3 has 15 amino acids. Trimming stripped 2 bases from V and 8 bases from J, with 16 bases between. Germline V gives CDR1 SGDLS, CDR2 YYNGEE. CDR3 residues: CASSVSGGHGEKLFF. Written as DNA, the CDR3 is TGTGCCAGCAGCGTGAGTGGGGGCCATGGGGAAAAACTGTTTTTT.

This chain connects TRBV27 to TRBJ2-7; TRBD1 or TRBD2 may be the D gene (5 bases each). Looked up from germline, CDR1 is MNHEY and CDR2 is SMNVEV (reference sequence). CDR3 length equals 15 residues. The V and J ends lost 4 bases and 3 bases respectively, with 16 bases between them. DNA for the CDR3: TGTGCCAGCAGTTCCCCGGGGCGGCCCGTCTACGAGCAGTACTTC. It encodes CASSSPGRPVYEQYF.

This clone is a singleton in its sample. This chain connects TRBV28 to TRBJ2-7, with D perhaps given as TRBD1 or TRBD2 (5 bases each). Germline V gene lookup returns CDR1 MDHEN and CDR2 SYDVKM. Trimming pared 5 bases from V and 3 bases from J, leaving 17 bases between. The CDR3 contains 15 residues. CDR3 nucleotide sequence: TGTGCCAGCAGTCCTACGGGAAGGCAGGGCTACGAGCAGTACTTC. It yields the protein CASSPTGRQGYEQYF.

This clone was counted a few times. V usage is TRBV5-6 and J usage is TRBJ2-7; possible D gene TRBD2, 5 bases. There are 14 residues in the CDR3. Trimming shortened V by 0 bases and J by 3 bases, and 10 bases separated the two germline ends. Germline V gene data show CDR1 as SGHDT and CDR2 as YYEEEE. The CDR3: CASSLGTANYEQYF. DNA of the CDR3: TGTGCCAGCAGCTTGGGGACTGCAAACTACGAGCAGTACTTC.

V gene TRBV5-1 combines with J gene TRBJ2-2; 10 positions agree with TRBD2. The CDR3 has 17 amino acids. Germline CDR1 reads SGHRS; CDR2 reads YFSETQ. V was pared by 2 bases and J by 0 bases, with 4 bases of the junction left unmatched. The CDR3 region is CASSFPSGRANTGELFF. CDR3 in DNA: TGCGCCAGCAGCTTTCCTAGCGGGAGAGCGAACACCGGGGAGCTGTTTTTT.

The V and J genes are TRBV18 and TRBJ1-4, with D possibly TRBD1 on 5 matching bases. Germline V lookup: CDR1 KGHSH, CDR2 LQKENI. The CDR3 has 14 residues. V lost 4 bases, J lost 5 bases, and 11 bases lay in between. In DNA, the CDR3 is TGTGCCAGCTCACGAAGGGGACCAAATGAAAAACTGTTTTTT. The encoded protein is CASSRRGPNEKLFF.

The CDR3 nucleotides are TGTGCCAGCAGCCATCCAAATGAAAAACTGTTTTTT. As protein: CASSHPNEKLFF. The chain links TRBV5-4 to TRBJ1-4; D remains unclear. The V gene's germline CDR1 is SGHNT and CDR2 YYREEE (reference sequence). The V and J ends lost 4 bases and 5 bases respectively, with 6 bases between them. The CDR3 runs 12 residues.

This clone has just one count. CDR3 bases: TGTGCCAGCACCTTAACTGGGAATGAGCAGTTCTTC. Its protein product is CASTLTGNEQFF. This chain uses TRBV12-3 or TRBV12-4 with TRBJ2-1, with D unresolved. This CDR3 region has 12 residues. With 7 bases removed from V and 7 bases from J, the gap between germline ends came to 11 bases.